What follows are 21 T cell receptor beta chains derived from one specimen sequenced in a study of T cell changes during pregnancy in multiple sclerosis. Assay used: immunoSEQ multiplex PCR; TCRdb lists only in-frame clones, some missing. The sample yields approximately 33,000 clones, just over 85% seen once. This specimen consisted of CD4+ T cells from peripheral blood mononuclear cells, obtained in the first trimester of pregnancy. The receptors were sampled from a female donor in good health, enrolled as a control in a pregnancy study.

Concerning this clone itself: One junction end disagrees with the germline gene, perhaps due to a read error. The identical CDR3 is also encoded by other nucleotide sequences in the sample. V and J are TRBV9 and TRBJ1-1; D might be TRBD1 (5 bases). CDR1 is SGDLS, CDR2 YYNGEE, per germline. The CDR3 contains 14 residues. CDR3 in DNA: TGTGCCAGCAGCGGACAGATCCAGAACACTGAAGCTTTTTTT. Its translation is CASSGQIQNTEAFF.

This chain links TRBV5-1 with TRBJ2-4, with D perhaps matching TRBD1 (6 bases). The germline gives CDR1 SGHRS, CDR2 YFSETQ. The CDR3 covers 14 residues. The ends were cut back, 2 bases at V and 7 bases at J, with 13 bases in the middle. The CDR3 DNA is TGCGCCAGCAGCTTCGGGGACAAAGGGAACATTCAGTACTTC. Translating it yields CASSFGDKGNIQYF.

The gene calls are TRBV27 and TRBJ2-6, with no clear D. CDR3 size: 13 residues. The ends were cut back, 3 bases at V and 2 bases at J, with 2 bases in the middle. Per the germline V gene, CDR1 is MNHEY and CDR2 is SMNVEV (reference sequence). For the CDR3, the DNA is TGTGCCAGCAGTTTCACTGGGGCCAACGTCCTGACTTTC. It specifies CASSFTGANVLTF.

The rearrangement links TRBV19 to TRBJ2-1; the match to TRBD2 covers 11 bases. Trimming cost V 7 bases and J 2 bases; bases outside gene matches: 4. This CDR3 is built from 15 residues. From germline, CDR1 is LNHDA and CDR2 SQIVND (reference sequence). This CDR3 reads CASTGLAATYNEQFF. CDR3 DNA: TGTGCCAGTACGGGACTAGCGGCGACCTACAATGAGCAGTTCTTC.

The J gene is TRBJ1-4, the V gene TRBV11-2; 7 nucleotides align to TRBD1. Germline loops: CDR1 SGHAT, CDR2 FQNNGV. The CDR3 loop spans 16 amino acids. Trimming cost V 2 bases and J 4 bases; bases outside gene matches: 7. The DNA for the CDR3 is TGTGCCAGCAGCTTATCCCGGGACAGATTTAATGAAAAACTGTTTTTT. Residues: CASSLSRDRFNEKLFF.

The chain uses TRBV5-1 and TRBJ1-1; maybe TRBD1 (5 bases). CDR3 length: 15 residues. Germline V lookup: CDR1 SGHRS, CDR2 YFSETQ. V lost 4 bases, J lost 5 bases, and 18 bases lay in between. CDR3 sequence (DNA): TGCGCCAGCAGCATAGACGGGACTAAGGAAACTGAAGCTTTCTTT. Amino acid sequence: CASSIDGTKETEAFF.

V usage is TRBV29-1 and J usage is TRBJ1-1; perhaps TRBD1 as D (5 bases). This CDR3 spans 13 amino acids. V lost 4 bases and J lost 3, with 12 bases in between. The germline V gene encodes CDR1 SQVTM and CDR2 ANQGSEA. The CDR3, as DNA: TGCAGCGTTGGGTCGGGGGTGGACACTGAAGCTTTCTTT. Protein: CSVGSGVDTEAFF.

The gene calls are TRBV27 and TRBJ1-4, with D maybe TRBD1 (6 bases). Germline V gives CDR1 MNHEY, CDR2 SMNVEV (reference sequence). Deletions cut 8 bases from V and 11 bases from J, with 15 bases between. The CDR3 spans 12 residues. Here the CDR3 reads CASGYRVGKLFF. The CDR3 DNA follows: TGTGCCAGCGGGTACAGGGTTGGGAAACTGTTTTTT.

Only a few counts were recorded for this clone. The genes are TRBV13 and TRBJ1-5; a possible D gene is TRBD1 (6 bases). Germline V gives CDR1 PRHDT, CDR2 FYEKMQ (reference sequence). Trimming removed 3 bases from V and 0 bases from J, with 12 bases in between. This CDR3 region has 16 residues. In DNA form, the CDR3 reads TGTGCCAGCAGCTTCCAGGGGCACACTAGCAATCAGCCCCAGCATTTT. This encodes CASSFQGHTSNQPQHF.

The J gene is TRBJ1-5, the V gene TRBV28, with TRBD1 matching 7 bases. The CDR3 length is 15 residues. The germline CDR1 and CDR2 sequences are MDHEN and SYDVKM. Unmatched junction bases numbered 10, after V lost 7 bases and J lost 4 bases. CDR3 nucleotide sequence: TGTGCCAGCATAACAGGGGATTCGCGAAATCAGCCCCAGCATTTT. Translated: CASITGDSRNQPQHF.

This clone was picked up one time. The chain uses TRBV25-1 and TRBJ1-3; no firm D call. The germline CDR1 and CDR2 sequences are MGHDK and SYGVNS. The CDR3 runs 12 residues. V lost 2 bases and J 9 bases, leaving 8 bases between the germline ends. CDR3 amino acids: CASSEIRGTIYF. CDR3 nucleotide sequence: TGTGCCAGCAGTGAAATCCGGGGCACCATATATTTT.

The gene calls are TRBV10-3 and TRBJ2-5, with a weak D call TRBD1 (6 bases). This CDR3 is built from 13 residues. V shed 7 bases and J shed 2 bases, with 11 bases lying between them. Germline V gene data show CDR1 as ENHRY and CDR2 as SYGVKD. The CDR3 DNA follows: TGTGCCATCAAAGTAGGGACACAAGAGACCCAGTACTTC. Translation: CAIKVGTQETQYF.

There are a few counts of this clone. This rearrangement joins TRBV11-3 to TRBJ1-1; 7 bases match TRBD1. The CDR3 runs 11 residues. The germline V gene encodes CDR1 SGHNT and CDR2 YENEEA. V shed 6 bases and J 11 bases; nucleotides not matched to a gene: 6. The DNA of the CDR3 is TGTGCCAGCAGTCCCGGGACAGAGGCTTTCTTT. Translated: CASSPGTEAFF.

The chain employs TRBV4-2 and TRBJ1-6; D remains unclear. Deletions cut 0 bases from V and 9 bases from J, with 15 bases between. Germline lookup yields CDR1 LGHNA and CDR2 YNFKEQ. The CDR3 contains 16 residues. The CDR3 region is CASSQDLGGQGSPLHF. DNA for the CDR3: TGTGCCAGCAGCCAAGATCTTGGAGGGCAAGGTTCACCCCTCCACTTT.

The chain couples TRBV11-2 to TRBJ2-7, with D possibly being TRBD2 (5 bases). This CDR3 is built from 14 residues. In germline, CDR1 is SGHAT, CDR2 FQNNGV. The V end lost 5 bases, the J end lost 4 bases, and 15 bases lay between the germline ends. The DNA for the CDR3 is TGTGCCAGCAGCGCCGAGCTCCGGGGATACGAGCAGTACTTC. This sequence encodes CASSAELRGYEQYF.

The genes are TRBV30 and TRBJ1-5, with TRBD1 identical over 9 bases. Looked up from germline, CDR1 is GTSNPN and CDR2 is SVGIG (reference sequence). This CDR3 is 15 amino acids long. V gave up 0 bases and J gave up 6 bases; unmatched junction bases: 6. The CDR3 DNA sequence: TGTGCCTGGAGTGTTTATGGACAGGGGTCTCAGCCCCAGCATTTT. Translation: CAWSVYGQGSQPQHF.

This rearrangement joins TRBV11-2 to TRBJ1-1; D might be TRBD1 (6 bases). With 1 base removed from V and 1 base from J, the gap between germline ends came to 10 bases. Germline V gene data show CDR1 as SGHAT and CDR2 as FQNNGV. This CDR3 contains 15 residues. CDR3 bases: TGTGCCAGCAGCTTAGCAGGGGACGGGAACACTGAAGCTTTCTTT. Translating gives CASSLAGDGNTEAFF.

The V call is TRBV10-3, the J call TRBJ1-1; D gene uncertain. CDR1 and CDR2 (germline): ENHRY, SYGVKD. The length of the CDR3 is 13 residues. Trimming took 5 bases from V and 5 from J, leaving 12 bases between them. CDR3 region: CAISSYDGTEAFF. CDR3 DNA sequence: TGTGCCATCAGTTCCTATGATGGTACTGAAGCTTTCTTT.

J is TRBJ1-2 and V is TRBV30; perhaps TRBD1 as D (5 bases). CDR3 length equals 15 residues. V lost 2 bases, J lost 3 bases, and 16 bases lay in between. CDR1 and CDR2 (germline): GTSNPN, SVGIG (reference sequence). Here the CDR3 DNA reads TGTGCCTGGAGTAACTTAGGGACTGGGGACTATGGCTACACCTTC. It encodes CAWSNLGTGDYGYTF.

The chain combines TRBV18 with TRBJ2-3; 7 bases map to TRBD1. Germline V lookup: CDR1 KGHSH, CDR2 LQKENI. The CDR3 extends over 16 amino acids. V was pared by 2 bases and J by 6 bases, with 11 bases of the junction left unmatched. CDR3 nucleotide sequence: TGTGCCAGCTCACCAGTAGGGGGCCCTGCGCGTGATACGCAGTATTTT. This translates into CASSPVGGPARDTQYF.

The J gene is TRBJ1-2, the V gene TRBV18; 9 nucleotides agree with TRBD1. Germline V gives CDR1 KGHSH, CDR2 LQKENI. CDR3 length equals 15 residues. Germline trimming cut 3 bases from V and 4 bases from J; bases unmatched to any gene: 6. CDR3 amino acids: CASSPDTGGGYGYTF. The CDR3 coding sequence is TGTGCCAGCTCACCCGACACAGGGGGCGGCTATGGCTACACCTTC. Complete variable domain (other parts from reference TRBV18 and TRBJ1-2): NAGVMQNPRHLVRRRGQEARLRCSPMKGHSHVYWYRQLPEEGLKFMVYLQKENIIDESGMPKERFSAEFPKEGPSILRIQQVVRGDSAAYFCASSPDTGGGYGYTFGSGTRLTVV.